What follows describes a single TCR beta chain. Its antigen target is currently unknown. One base away there is no much larger clone; base qualities are not given. The library was made by RT-PCR. Instrument used: Illumina HiSeq 2500. TCRdb trimmed the raw reads at Q25, called clones with MiXCR and kept productive beta chains. Merged by CDR3 protein, the rows form single entries marked with the most common genes and DNA. This sample comprises under 550,000 distinct CDR3 sequences, around 7.7% of them detected only once. The ten largest clones capture less than 15% of the sample. The data were taken from a study of response to subunit inactivated influenza vaccine (dated by TCRdb to 2016 to 2018). About the study as a whole: The study used deep quantitative T cell receptor repertoire profiling to track responses to a trivalent subunit inactivated influenza vaccine.

Study-wide findings and limitations: The authors proposed that each seasonal influenza vaccination may bring in only a limited number of new T cells.

From its cysteine to its phenylalanine, the CDR3 spans 13 amino acids. Only the CDR3 DNA is retained, 39 bases long and in frame from the first base. CDR1 and CDR2, per the germline V gene, are MDHEN and SYDVKM. Deletion took 4 bases off V and 5 bases off J, with a span of 12 bases between the germline ends. The chain links TRBV28 with TRBJ2-7; no D gene is confidently identified. Material: PBMCs from blood, obtained around 25 months after vaccination. The TCR originated in a man aged 50 to 75 who received an inactivated influenza vaccine. Donor details come from another sample of the same person, matched by shared clones. The CDR3 amino acid sequence is: CASSSGVLHEQYF. The base sequence is TGTGCCAGCAGTTCGGGTGTTCTCCACGAGCAGTACTTC.